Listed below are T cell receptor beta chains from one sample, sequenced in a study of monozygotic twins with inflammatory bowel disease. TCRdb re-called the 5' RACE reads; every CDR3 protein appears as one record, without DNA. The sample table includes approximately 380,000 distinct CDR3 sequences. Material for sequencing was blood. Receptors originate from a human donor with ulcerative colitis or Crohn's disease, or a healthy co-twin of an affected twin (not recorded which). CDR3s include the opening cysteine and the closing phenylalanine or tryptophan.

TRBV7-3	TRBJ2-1	CASSLIGGPAAEQFF
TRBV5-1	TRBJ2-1	CASRRLAGGTSVSYNEQFF
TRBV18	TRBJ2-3	CASSRRQGATRTDTQYF
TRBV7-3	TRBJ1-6	CASSLTGYSPLHF
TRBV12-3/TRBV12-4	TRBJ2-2	CASSMGLDTGELFF
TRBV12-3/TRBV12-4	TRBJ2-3	CASSSWGAVTQYF
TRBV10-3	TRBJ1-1	CAISEIPGTEAFF
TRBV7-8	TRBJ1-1	CASSLLGQGEAFF
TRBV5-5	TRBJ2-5	CASSSTSEETQYF
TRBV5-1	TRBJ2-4	CASSSFTSGNIQYF
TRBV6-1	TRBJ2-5	CASSPSSFLYPGETQYF
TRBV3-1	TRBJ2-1	CASSQGESSYNEQFF
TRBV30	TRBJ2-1	CAWRGDMDYNEQLF
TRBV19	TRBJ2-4	CASTRTSGGATAKNIQYF
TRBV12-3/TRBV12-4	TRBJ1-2	CASSLAPRTDRGANYGYTF
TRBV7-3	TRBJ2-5	CASSLSGVGETQYF
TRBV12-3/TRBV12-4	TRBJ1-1	CASSPRRGVGAMNTEAFF
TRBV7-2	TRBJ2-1	CASSAGTGTLNEQFF
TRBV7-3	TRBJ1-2	CASSLTGDRLYGYTF
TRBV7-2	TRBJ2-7	CSSSLGGSSYEQYF
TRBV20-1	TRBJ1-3	CSARQGGPGNTIYF
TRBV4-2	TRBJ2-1	CASSQGRAKYNEQFF
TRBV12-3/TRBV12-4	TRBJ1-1	CASRMYREEAFF